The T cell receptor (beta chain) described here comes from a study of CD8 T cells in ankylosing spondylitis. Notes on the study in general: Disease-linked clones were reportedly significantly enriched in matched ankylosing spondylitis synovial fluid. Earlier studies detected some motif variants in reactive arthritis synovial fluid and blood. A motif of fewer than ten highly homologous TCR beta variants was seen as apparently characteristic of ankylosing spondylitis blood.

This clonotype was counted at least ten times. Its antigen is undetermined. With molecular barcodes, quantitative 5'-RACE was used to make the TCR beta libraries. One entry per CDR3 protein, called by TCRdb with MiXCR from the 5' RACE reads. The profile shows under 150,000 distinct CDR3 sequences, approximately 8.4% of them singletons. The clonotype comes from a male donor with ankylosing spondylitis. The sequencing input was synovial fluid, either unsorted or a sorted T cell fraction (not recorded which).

The CDR3 loop reads CASSPTGGANYGYTF. DNA of the CDR3: TGTGCCAGCAGCCCAACAGGAGGAGCTAACTATGGCTACACCTTC. The chain is built from TRBV7-2 and TRBJ1-2; a possible D gene is TRBD1 (5 bases). V lost 5 bases and J lost 0, with 13 bases in between. In germline, CDR1 is SGHTA, CDR2 FQGNSA. The CDR3 contains 15 residues.